This is a list of T cell receptor beta chains from one sample in a study of blood T cell repertoires in COVID-19. Clones were sequenced by immunoSEQ multiplex PCR, and TCRdb holds only the in-frame ones, with some missing. The sample holds over 15,000 clones, approximately 86% seen once. What was sequenced was peripheral blood. These receptor sequences come from a human donor in a cohort sampled during active COVID-19. The donor label of this sample is uncertain. CDR3s include the opening cysteine and the closing phenylalanine or tryptophan. Size values are once, few and many counts, or a class for expanded clones, and some rows have none.

V	J	size	CDR3
TRBV29-1	TRBJ2-3	.	CSVEVGGASTDTQYF
TRBV5-1	TRBJ2-3	once	CASSPGTSGPRGTDTQYF
TRBV28	TRBJ1-2	.	CANEAQGYGYTF
TRBV5-1	TRBJ2-3	.	CASSLAARGTDTQYF
TRBV9	TRBJ2-2	few	CASSVQTGTGELFF
TRBV5-1	TRBJ1-6	.	CASSLKLDSPLHF
TRBV2	TRBJ2-1	.	CASSDGEQFF
TRBV5-8	TRBJ2-3	.	CASSSLGGGDTQYF
TRBV5-1	TRBJ2-2	few	CASSSPSGRSAGELFF
TRBV27	TRBJ2-1	few	CASSFTLGYNEQFF
TRBV29-1	TRBJ2-5	.	CSVEEQGSETQYF
TRBV19	TRBJ2-3	.	CATRPESNTDTQYF
TRBV19	TRBJ2-1	.	CASSIAGGPNNEQFF
TRBV7-9	TRBJ2-3	medium-sized	CASSPPTVTDTQYF
TRBV3-1/TRBV3-2	TRBJ1-1	few	CASSLGGQGPETEAFF
TRBV14	TRBJ2-3	.	CASSVRLAGGTDTQYF
TRBV27	TRBJ2-1	.	CASSPGLGSNEQFF
TRBV4-1	TRBJ2-7	few	CASSQPRREWGEQYF
TRBV11-3	TRBJ2-5	once	CASTTGTQETQYF
TRBV5-4	TRBJ2-7	.	CASSQSGTSGRYEQYF
TRBV25-1	TRBJ1-6	.	CASSDPGRASPLHF
TRBV24-1	TRBJ2-2	.	CATSRGDTGELFF
TRBV5-1	TRBJ2-3	once	CASSLEGRTRTDTQYF
TRBV5-1	TRBJ2-7	once	CASSLRQGRDLYEQYF
TRBV19	TRBJ1-2	.	CASSIWPPRGYGYTF
TRBV25-1	TRBJ2-7	few	CASSGLPYEQYF
TRBV5-1	TRBJ1-2	.	CASSLKDSDYGYTF
TRBV18	TRBJ1-1	.	CASSPSRQGMGEAFF